This T cell receptor (beta chain) stems from a study of CD4 T cells in relation to SARS-CoV-2 and coronaviruses. Study-level information: Controls used an HIV-1 Nef peptide pool or no peptide. Shared crossreactive spike epitopes were mapped to their HLA restriction. General study points: Each donor contributed either pre-pandemic or post-infection samples, not both.

In regard to this clone: Its antigen is still unknown.

Germline CDR1 reads MGHDK; CDR2 reads SYGVNS. CDR3 size: 12 residues. V lost 8 bases to trimming and J lost 3 bases, with 9 bases between them. Data came from immunoSEQ multiplex PCR; TCRdb stores just in-frame clones and leaves some out. Of 20,000 to 25,000 clones listed, 60% to 85% are singletons. Unexposed donor CD4+ T cells date from about 2011-2019, before the COVID-19 pandemic. Isolation of CD4+ T cells took place after about 10 days in culture. The sequenced sample consisted of CD4+ T cells from PBMCs, cultured in vitro. The V and J genes are TRBV25-1 and TRBJ2-3; D gene ambiguous. The receptor comes from a human donor in good health. The CDR3 protein is CASAGSTDTQYF. The CDR3 coding sequence is TGTGCCAGCGCTGGTTCGACAGATACGCAGTATTTT.